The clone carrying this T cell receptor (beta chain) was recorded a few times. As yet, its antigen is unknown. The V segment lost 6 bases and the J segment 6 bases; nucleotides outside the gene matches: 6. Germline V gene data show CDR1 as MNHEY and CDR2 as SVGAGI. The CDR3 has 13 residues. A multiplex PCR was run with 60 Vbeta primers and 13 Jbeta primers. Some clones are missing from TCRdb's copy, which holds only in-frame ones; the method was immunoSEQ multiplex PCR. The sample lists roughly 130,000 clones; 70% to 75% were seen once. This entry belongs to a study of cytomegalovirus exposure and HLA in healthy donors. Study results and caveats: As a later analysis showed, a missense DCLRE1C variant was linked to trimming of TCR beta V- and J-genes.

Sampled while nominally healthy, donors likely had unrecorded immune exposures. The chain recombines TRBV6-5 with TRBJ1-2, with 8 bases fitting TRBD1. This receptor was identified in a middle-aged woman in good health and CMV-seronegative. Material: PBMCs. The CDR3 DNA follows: TGTGCCAGCAGGCAACTGGGACAGGATGGCTACACCTTC. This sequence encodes CASRQLGQDGYTF.